This T cell receptor beta chain was obtained from a study of shared clonotypes between healthy human individuals. Naive CD8 cells, CD45RO-negative and positively selected for CCR7, excluded terminally differentiated effector memory CD45RA+ cells. In its sample, this clone was seen once. This table comes from immunoSEQ multiplex PCR, and its TCRdb copy is limited to in-frame clones, with some not included. The sample includes more than 550,000 clones, 92% of them seen just once. The V gene end was trimmed by 1 base and the J gene end by 7 bases; junction bases not matched to a gene: 11. CDR1 and CDR2 (germline): LGHNA, YSLEER. CDR3 length: 16 residues.

The TCR comes from a man aged 25 to 45 in good health. The sample was naive CD8+ T cells sorted from blood. V and J are TRBV4-3 and TRBJ1-2, with 8 bases that match TRBD1. CDR3 protein: CASSQGLDRAVRGYTF. CDR3 DNA: TGCGCCAGCAGCCAAGGGCTGGACAGGGCTGTTCGTGGCTACACCTTC.